The 3 T cell receptor beta chains below all came from one sample that was sequenced in a study of Ad26.COV2.S vaccination and SARS-CoV-2 variants. The assay was immunoSEQ multiplex PCR, and TCRdb's table has in-frame clones only and misses some. The sample includes around 450,000 clones, around 90% seen only once; the top ten take over 9%. Regarding treatment: about 20 received Ad26.COV2.S at low or high dose, single or two shots; about 5 received placebo; per-sample allocation not given. After the first vaccine or placebo injection, samples were drawn on day 63. This specimen consisted of peripheral blood, obtained in a trial of Ad26.COV2.S vaccine versus placebo. Receptor source: a person aged 18-60 years who received the Ad26.COV2.S COVID-19 vaccine or a placebo.

This rearrangement joins TRBV24-1 to TRBJ2-5, with D unclear. The CDR3 contains 15 residues. CDR1 is KGHDR, CDR2 SFDVKD, per germline. Trimming removed 1 base from V and 3 bases from J, with 11 bases in between. CDR3 amino acids: CATSDFGQREETQYF. The CDR3 bases are TGTGCCACCAGTGATTTCGGGCAGAGAGAAGAGACCCAGTACTTC.

The chain links TRBV5-8 to TRBJ1-4; D gene unclear. The CDR3 length is 14 residues. Germline V gene data show CDR1 as SGHTS and CDR2 as YDEGEE. Trimming removed 2 bases from V and 4 bases from J, with 9 bases in between. CDR3 sequence reads: CASSFPGINEKLFF. The CDR3 DNA sequence: TGTGCCAGCAGCTTCCCGGGGATTAATGAAAAACTGTTTTTT.

The genes are TRBV29-1 and TRBJ1-2; 8 nucleotides align to TRBD1. CDR1 and CDR2 (germline): SQVTM, ANQGSEA. CDR3 size: 14 residues. Trimming cost V 6 bases and J 7 bases; bases outside gene matches: 13. The CDR3 coding sequence is TGCAGCGTATCCGGGGGGGGACAGGTGCTTGGCTACACCTTC. Translation gives CSVSGGGQVLGYTF.